This paragraph reports one T cell receptor beta chain. As yet, its antigen is unknown. This specimen comes from a study of blood T cells in healthy people across ages. Study-wide findings and caveats: It was the long-lived donors that had more naive CD4+ cells and higher diversity than aged donors. Donor CMV status was unknown, possibly confounding expanded clonotype changes.

Researchers isolated at least 7 million PBMCs per sample. Primers used in a second PCR of roughly 6 to 12 cycles were a sample-barcoded 5' primer and a J-beta primer mix. Paired-end reads containing CDR3 totaled no fewer than 3 million for each sample. From the 5' RACE reads, TCRdb called clonotypes with MiXCR, one entry per CDR3 protein. This repertoire shows over 1,300,000 distinct CDR3 sequences, around 59% found once; its top ten account for 6.5% to 8.5%. CDR1 is SGHTA and CDR2 is FQGNSA in the germline V gene. The V gene lost 11 bases and the J gene lost 1 base, with 20 bases spanning the gap. The CDR3 is made up of 15 amino acids.

Material: blood. V is TRBV7-2 and J is TRBJ2-5, with D possibly TRBD1 on 5 matching bases. This TCR derives from a man between 18 and 29 years old in good health. CDR3 DNA sequence: TGTGCCTGCACCCTCCTAGGGGCAGGCCAAGAGACCCAGTACTTC. Protein product: CACTLLGAGQETQYF.